This T cell receptor (beta chain) was sequenced during a study of response to subunit inactivated influenza vaccine. Findings and caveats of the study: Authors suggested each seasonal flu vaccination may recruit only limited numbers of new T cells.

This clonotype was found a few times. Its specificity is not known. TCRdb itself ran the RT-PCR reads through MiXCR, one entry per CDR3 protein. Of over 750,000 distinct CDR3 sequences listed, 21% are singletons. The sample was PBMCs from blood, taken more than 4 days after vaccination. This TCR was sampled from a man aged 45 to 65 who received an inactivated influenza vaccine.

CDR3 loop: CSVEDLPSSYNEQFF. Here the CDR3 DNA reads TGCAGCGTTGAAGACCTCCCCTCCTCCTACAATGAGCAGTTCTTC. This chain uses TRBV29-1 with TRBJ2-1; D remains ambiguous. The CDR3 sequence is 15 residues long. CDR1 SQVTM and CDR2 ANQGSEA come from the germline V gene. Trimming left V 0 bases short and J 0 bases short, with 9 bases between.